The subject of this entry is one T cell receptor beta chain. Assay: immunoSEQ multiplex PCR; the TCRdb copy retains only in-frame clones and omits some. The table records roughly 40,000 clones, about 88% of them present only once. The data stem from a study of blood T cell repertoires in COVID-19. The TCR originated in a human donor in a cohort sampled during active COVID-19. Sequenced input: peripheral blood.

The CDR3 sequence is CASTQDRLNSPLHF. DNA of the CDR3: TGTGCCAGCACTCAGGACAGGCTCAATTCACCCCTCCACTTT. This chain uses TRBV6-5 with TRBJ1-6, with TRBD1 matching 7 bases. Trimming removed 7 bases from V and 7 bases from J; junction bases left unmatched: 7. Germline V lookup: CDR1 MNHEY, CDR2 SVGAGI. CDR3 length: 14 amino acids.